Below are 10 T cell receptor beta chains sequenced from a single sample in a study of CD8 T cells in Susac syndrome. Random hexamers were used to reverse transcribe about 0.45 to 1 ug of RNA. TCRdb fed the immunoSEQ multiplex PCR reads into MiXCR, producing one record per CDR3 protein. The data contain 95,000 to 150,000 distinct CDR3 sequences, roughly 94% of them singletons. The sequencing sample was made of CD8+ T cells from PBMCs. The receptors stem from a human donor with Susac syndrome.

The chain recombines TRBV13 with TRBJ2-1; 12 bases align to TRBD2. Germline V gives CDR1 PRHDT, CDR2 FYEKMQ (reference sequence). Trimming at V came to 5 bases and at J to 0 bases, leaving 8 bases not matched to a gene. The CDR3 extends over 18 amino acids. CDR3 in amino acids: CASSPLAGGVASYNEQFF. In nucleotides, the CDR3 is TGTGCCAGCAGCCCCCTAGCGGGGGGGGTGGCCTCCTACAATGAGCAGTTCTTC.

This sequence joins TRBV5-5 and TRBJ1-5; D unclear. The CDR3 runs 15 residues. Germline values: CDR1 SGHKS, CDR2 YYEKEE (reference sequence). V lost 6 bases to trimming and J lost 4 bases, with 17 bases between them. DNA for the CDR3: TGTGCCAGCACCCCCTTTGCGGCAGAGAATCAGCCCCAGCATTTT. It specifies CASTPFAAENQPQHF.

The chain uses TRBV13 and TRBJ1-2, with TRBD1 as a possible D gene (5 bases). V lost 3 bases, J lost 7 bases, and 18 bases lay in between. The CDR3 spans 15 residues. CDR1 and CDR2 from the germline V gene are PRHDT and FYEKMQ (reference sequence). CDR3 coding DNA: TGTGCCAGCAGCTTTTTTGACAGTAAATTATTTGGCTACACCTTC. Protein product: CASSFFDSKLFGYTF.

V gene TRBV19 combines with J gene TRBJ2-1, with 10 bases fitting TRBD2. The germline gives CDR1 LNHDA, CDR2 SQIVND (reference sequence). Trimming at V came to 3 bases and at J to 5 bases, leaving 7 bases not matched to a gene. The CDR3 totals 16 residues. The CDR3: CASSMAPSGGDNEQFF. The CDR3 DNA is TGTGCCAGTAGTATGGCACCCAGCGGGGGGGACAATGAGCAGTTCTTC. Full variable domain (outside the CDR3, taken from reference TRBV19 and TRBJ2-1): DGGITQSPKYLFRKEGQNVTLSCEQNLNHDAMYWYRQDPGQGLRLIYYSQIVNDFQKGDIAEGYSVSREKKESFPLTVTSAQKNPTAFYLCASSMAPSGGDNEQFFGPGTRLTVL.

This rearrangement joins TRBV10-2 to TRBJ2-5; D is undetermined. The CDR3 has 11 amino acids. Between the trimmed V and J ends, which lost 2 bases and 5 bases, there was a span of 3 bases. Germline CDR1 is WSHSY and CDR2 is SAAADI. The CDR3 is CASSEVETQYF. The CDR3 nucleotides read TGCGCCAGCAGTGAGGTGGAGACCCAGTACTTC.

The CDR3 loop reads CASSLSRDTQYF. The CDR3 nucleotides are TGTGCCAGCAGCTTATCGCGGGATACGCAGTATTTT. The chain joins TRBV5-6 to TRBJ2-3, with unresolved D. The length of the CDR3 is 12 residues. V shed 2 bases and J shed 6 bases, with 7 bases lying between them. Germline CDR1 SGHDT, CDR2 YYEEEE.

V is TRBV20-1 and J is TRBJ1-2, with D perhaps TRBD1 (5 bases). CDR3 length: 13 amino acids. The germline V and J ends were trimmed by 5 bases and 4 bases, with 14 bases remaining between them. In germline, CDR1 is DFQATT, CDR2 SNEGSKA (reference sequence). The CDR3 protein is CSARGDLGYGYTF. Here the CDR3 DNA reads TGCAGTGCTCGTGGGGACCTCGGCTATGGCTACACCTTC.

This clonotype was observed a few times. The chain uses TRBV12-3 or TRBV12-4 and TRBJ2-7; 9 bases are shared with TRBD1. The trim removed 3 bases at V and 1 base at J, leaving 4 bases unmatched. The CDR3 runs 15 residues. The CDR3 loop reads CASSFPGQGSYEQYF. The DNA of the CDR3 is TGTGCCAGCAGTTTTCCGGGACAGGGATCCTACGAGCAGTACTTC.

The DNA for the CDR3 is TGTGCCAGCAGCTCGAGGGTGGGTTATCAGCCCCAGCATTTT. This encodes CASSSRVGYQPQHF. This chain connects TRBV27 to TRBJ1-5; no clear D. Trimming removed 6 bases at V and 5 bases at J, with 14 bases between. Germline loops: CDR1 MNHEY, CDR2 SMNVEV (reference sequence). This CDR3 is 14 amino acids long.

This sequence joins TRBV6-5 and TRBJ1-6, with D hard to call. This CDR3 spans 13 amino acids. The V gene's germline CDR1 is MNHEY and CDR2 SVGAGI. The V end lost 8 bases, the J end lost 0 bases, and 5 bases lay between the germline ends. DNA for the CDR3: TGTGCCAGCGGGAGCTCCTATAATTCACCCCTCCACTTT. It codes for CASGSSYNSPLHF.